This T cell receptor beta chain stems from a study of OX40 agonist ivuxolimab in advanced cancers. About the research overall: While on treatment, patients had intravenous ivuxolimab at 0.01 to 10 mg/kg every 2 weeks.

The germline CDR1 and CDR2 sequences are PRHDT and FYEKMQ (reference sequence). Trimming left V 4 bases short and J 0 bases short, with 19 bases between. The CDR3 covers 17 residues. Sampling times: baseline, cycle 4 day 1, cycle 7 day 1. Using immunoSEQ multiplex PCR, the repertoire was profiled, and TCRdb retains in-frame clones only, with some absent. In the table there are 57,000 or so clones, more than 85% of which are singletons. The receptor's source is an adult with an advanced solid tumor such as melanoma, head and neck, liver or kidney cancer. This chain links TRBV13 with TRBJ2-7; D is possibly TRBD1 or TRBD2 (6 bases each). The sample here was CD4+ or CD8+ T cells sorted from blood, taken in a trial of the OX40 agonist ivuxolimab. CDR3 loop: CASSSGARGLSSYEQYF. In nucleotides, the CDR3 is TGTGCCAGCAGCTCAGGGGCTCGGGGGCTGAGCTCCTACGAGCAGTACTTC.